What follows are 31 T cell receptor beta chains derived from one specimen sequenced in a study of CD8+ T cells in alopecia areata. Sequencing used cDNA as its template, made by extracting RNA and reverse transcribing it. Profiled with immunoSEQ multiplex PCR; TCRdb holds only in-frame clones, not every one. The sample consists of 140,000 to 150,000 clones, over 80% of them appearing once. The input for sequencing was CD8+ T cells sorted from blood, taken at week 0. These receptors all stem from a human donor with alopecia areata.

The chain joins TRBV27 to TRBJ2-1, with 11 bases identical to TRBD1. V trimming: 5 bases; J trimming: 7 bases; junction bases outside the gene matches: 7. The germline V gene has CDR1 MNHEY and CDR2 SMNVEV (reference sequence). The CDR3 runs to 15 residues. The chain's CDR3 is CASSGGQGARNEQFF. In DNA, the CDR3 is TGTGCCAGCAGTGGAGGACAGGGGGCTCGGAATGAGCAGTTCTTC.

The chain is built from TRBV7-3 and TRBJ2-4; TRBD2 might be the D (6 bases). The length of the CDR3 is 13 residues. Trimming removed 2 bases from V and 13 bases from J, with 15 bases in between. CDR1 and CDR2 (germline): SGHTA, FQGTGA. Here the CDR3 DNA reads TGTGCCAGCAGCTTAGAACCATCGGGAGAGCAGTACTTC. This codes for CASSLEPSGEQYF.

The chain employs TRBV9 and TRBJ1-1; a possible D gene is TRBD1 (6 bases). The germline CDR1 and CDR2 sequences are SGDLS and YYNGEE. Trimming took 0 bases from V and 2 from J, leaving 11 bases between them. The CDR3 spans 15 residues. CDR3 nucleotides: TGTGCCAGCAGCGTAGAGGGGGAAACAAACACTGAAGCTTTCTTT. Translated, it gives CASSVEGETNTEAFF.

This chain joins TRBV7-9 and TRBJ2-5; D is tentatively TRBD1 or TRBD2 (6 bases each). V lost 5 bases, J lost 5 bases, and 18 bases lay in between. Germline V gene data show CDR1 as SEHNR and CDR2 as FQNEAQ (reference sequence). This CDR3 spans 15 amino acids. Written as DNA, the CDR3 is TGTGCCAGCAGCACAACGACGGGGGCTGGGGAGACCCAGTACTTC. Translation: CASSTTTGAGETQYF.

This chain links TRBV2 with TRBJ2-7; 9 bases are shared with TRBD1. V lost 6 bases, J lost 12 bases, and 3 bases stayed unmatched. The CDR3 spans 10 residues. Germline V gene data show CDR1 as SNHLY and CDR2 as FYNNEI. DNA for the CDR3: TGTGCCAGCAGCGGGACAGGGCTGTACTTC. This sequence encodes CASSGTGLYF.

As regards this clone: A much larger clonotype is one base distant, so this may be a read error. The gene calls are TRBV4-2 and TRBJ1-2; D remains ambiguous. Trimming removed 5 bases at V and 5 bases at J, with 12 bases between. CDR1 and CDR2 (germline): LGHNA, YNFKEQ. The CDR3 is 13 amino acids. The DNA for the CDR3 is TGTGCCAGCAGCTACTCCGTCCAGTATGGCTACACCTTC. It specifies CASSYSVQYGYTF.

The rearrangement uses TRBV29-1 and TRBJ2-1, with no clear D. The CDR3 loop spans 13 amino acids. Trimming took off 7 bases at V and 5 bases at J, with 15 bases between the two ends. CDR1 is SQVTM and CDR2 is ANQGSEA in the germline V gene. The CDR3 sequence: CSGVTVLHNEQFF. CDR3 DNA sequence: TGCAGCGGAGTAACTGTGCTTCACAATGAGCAGTTCTTC.

The rearrangement links TRBV5-4 to TRBJ2-7, with 9 nucleotides matching TRBD1. With 4 bases clipped from V and 5 bases from J, the junction kept 7 bases outside the gene matches. Germline V gene lookup returns CDR1 SGHNT and CDR2 YYREEE (reference sequence). The CDR3 loop spans 14 amino acids. CDR3 sequence reads: CASSLGDRVHEQYF. The CDR3 nucleotides are TGTGCCAGCAGCCTAGGGGACAGGGTCCACGAGCAGTACTTC.

This rearrangement joins TRBV4-1 to TRBJ2-7; 11 positions agree with TRBD2. Germline trimming cut 3 bases from V and 2 bases from J; bases unmatched to any gene: 6. Germline V gene lookup returns CDR1 MGHRA and CDR2 YSYEKL. The CDR3 has 16 amino acids. The CDR3 coding sequence is TGCGCCAGCAGCCAGGTTCTAGCGGGAGGTACCTACGAGCAGTACTTC. It translates to CASSQVLAGGTYEQYF.

In DNA, the CDR3 is TGTGCCAGCAGCTCGGGACCTACCACCGGGGAGCTGTTTTTT. Protein: CASSSGPTTGELFF. V and J are TRBV11-2 and TRBJ2-2; D could derive from TRBD1 or TRBD2 (5 bases each). Trimming pared 4 bases from V and 4 bases from J, leaving 10 bases between. The length of the CDR3 is 14 residues. Germline loops: CDR1 SGHAT, CDR2 FQNNGV.

This chain uses TRBV30 with TRBJ2-2; TRBD1 might be the D (5 bases). The length of the CDR3 is 15 residues. V lost 3 bases, J lost 2 bases, and 13 bases lay in between. The germline CDR1 and CDR2 sequences are GTSNPN and SVGIG (reference sequence). The CDR3 reads CAWSSLGVNTGELFF. The CDR3 DNA follows: TGTGCCTGGAGCTCGCTAGGGGTCAACACCGGGGAGCTGTTTTTT.

The chain carries TRBV5-6 and TRBJ2-1; D ambiguous. From germline, CDR1 is SGHDT and CDR2 YYEEEE. V was shortened by 0 bases and J by 2 bases, with 9 bases between the two germline ends. The CDR3 runs to 15 residues. The CDR3 spells CASSLVATPYNEQFF. CDR3 nucleotide sequence: TGTGCCAGCAGCTTGGTCGCGACTCCCTACAATGAGCAGTTCTTC.

This clone occurred a few times. The chain links TRBV29-1 to TRBJ2-7; D ambiguous. The V gene lost 0 bases and the J gene lost 0 bases, with 12 bases spanning the gap. Per germline, CDR1 SQVTM and CDR2 ANQGSEA. CDR3 length equals 15 residues. CDR3 in amino acids: CSVEEGRSSSYEQYF. CDR3 sequence (DNA): TGCAGCGTTGAAGAGGGCCGCAGCAGCTCCTACGAGCAGTACTTC.

This chain uses TRBV5-1 with TRBJ2-7; 12 bases fit TRBD1. The junction had 3 bases not matched to a gene; V was cut back by 0 bases and J by 5 bases. Per germline, CDR1 SGHRS and CDR2 YFSETQ. CDR3 length: 15 residues. CDR3 coding DNA: TGCGCCAGCAGCTTGGAGGGACAGGGGGCGGACGAGCAGTACTTC. As protein: CASSLEGQGADEQYF.

The chain recombines TRBV12-5 with TRBJ2-7, with 9 bases that match TRBD1. The CDR3 loop spans 15 amino acids. CDR1 and CDR2 from the germline V gene are LGHNT and FRNRAP. The V gene end was trimmed by 4 bases and the J gene end by 6 bases; junction bases not matched to a gene: 10. The CDR3 coding sequence is TGTGCTAGTGGTTCACCCGGGACAGGGCCCCCCGAGCAGTACTTC. Its translation: CASGSPGTGPPEQYF.

The V call is TRBV7-9, the J call TRBJ2-1; 14 positions agree with TRBD2. CDR1 and CDR2 (germline): SEHNR, FQNEAQ (reference sequence). The CDR3 loop spans 16 amino acids. With 3 bases clipped from V and 6 bases from J, the junction kept 4 bases outside the gene matches. The CDR3 DNA follows: TGTGCCAGCAGCTTCTCCGGGACTAGCGGGAGCAATGAGCAGTTCTTC. Encoded protein: CASSFSGTSGSNEQFF.

CDR3: CASSLVTSGSTDEQFF. DNA of the CDR3: TGTGCCAGCAGCTTGGTGACTAGCGGGAGTACCGATGAGCAGTTCTTC. The chain is built from TRBV5-6 and TRBJ2-1; 12 bases map to TRBD2. The CDR3 runs to 16 residues. Trimming removed 0 bases from V and 8 bases from J; junction bases left unmatched: 6. The germline V gene encodes CDR1 SGHDT and CDR2 YYEEEE.

CDR3 protein: CASSFRDRGPYEQYF. Written as DNA, the CDR3 is TGTGCCAGCAGTTTCCGGGACAGGGGACCCTACGAGCAGTACTTC. The J gene is TRBJ2-7, the V gene TRBV28, with 10 bases matching TRBD1. V was clipped by 3 bases and J by 2 bases; unmatched bases: 4. Germline-derived CDR1 and CDR2 are MDHEN and SYDVKM. The CDR3 has 15 amino acids.

This rearrangement joins TRBV7-9 to TRBJ2-3, with TRBD1 matching over 8 bases. Germline CDR1 is SEHNR and CDR2 is FQNEAQ (reference sequence). This CDR3 contains 14 residues. Trimming cost V 5 bases and J 7 bases; bases outside gene matches: 8. This CDR3 reads CASSPLGQVYTQYF. CDR3 bases: TGTGCCAGCAGCCCGTTGGGACAGGTATATACGCAGTATTTT.

This chain joins TRBV2 and TRBJ2-3; no firm D call. CDR1 and CDR2 (germline): SNHLY, FYNNEI. V lost 6 bases, J lost 6 bases, and 7 bases lay in between. This CDR3 is 11 amino acids long. The CDR3 DNA is TGTGCCAGCAGGCATTGGGATACGCAGTATTTT. Amino acid sequence: CASRHWDTQYF.

The V gene is TRBV25-1, the J gene TRBJ2-7, with D possibly being TRBD1 (6 bases). Trimming shortened V by 5 bases and J by 2 bases, and 13 bases separated the two germline ends. Germline CDR1 is MGHDK and CDR2 is SYGVNS. This CDR3 contains 14 residues. The CDR3 region is CASSSGDNPYEQYF. In DNA form, the CDR3 reads TGTGCCAGCAGTAGTGGGGACAACCCCTACGAGCAGTACTTC.

This rearrangement joins TRBV11-1 to TRBJ1-1, with D uncertain. Germline CDR1 SGHAT, CDR2 FQDESV (reference sequence). This CDR3 spans 14 amino acids. V was trimmed by 2 bases and J by 5 bases, leaving 12 bases between them. Here the CDR3 reads CASSLTDPRTEAFF. CDR3 bases: TGTGCCAGCAGCTTAACAGACCCTAGGACTGAAGCTTTCTTT.

The V call is TRBV2, the J call TRBJ2-3, with no clear D. V shed 9 bases and J shed 3 bases, with 7 bases lying between them. CDR3 length equals 11 residues. The germline V gene has CDR1 SNHLY and CDR2 FYNNEI. CDR3 sequence (DNA): TGTGCCAGATCCGATACAGATACGCAGTATTTT. It codes for CARSDTDTQYF. The full variable domain, with the rest looked up from reference TRBV2 and TRBJ2-3, is EPEVTQTPSHQVTQMGQEVILRCVPISNHLYFYWYRQILGQKVEFLVSFYNNEISEKSEIFDDQFSVERPDGSNFTLKIRSTKLEDSAMYFCARSDTDTQYFGPGTRLTVL.

This chain joins TRBV29-1 and TRBJ2-7; 7 bases line up with TRBD2. After removal of 7 bases from V and 6 bases from J, the junction contained 12 bases not matched to a gene. The CDR3 length is 13 residues. Germline loops: CDR1 SQVTM, CDR2 ANQGSEA. CDR3 nucleotides: TGCAGCGGGAGCGGGACCAATTCTGGCGAGCAGTACTTC. Its protein is CSGSGTNSGEQYF.

The chain recombines TRBV6-1 with TRBJ2-2; no definite D call. CDR1 is MNHNS and CDR2 is SASEGT in the germline V gene. The CDR3 contains 13 residues. Between the trimmed V and J ends, which lost 10 bases and 0 bases, there was a span of 9 bases. The CDR3 DNA is TGTGCCACCTATTTCACGAACACCGGGGAGCTGTTTTTT. It yields the protein CATYFTNTGELFF.

Here the CDR3 reads CASQREGLRQFF. The DNA of the CDR3 is TGTGCCAGTCAGCGGGAGGGCCTGCGTCAGTTCTTC. The J gene is TRBJ2-1, the V gene TRBV19; TRBD2 aligns across 10 bases. The CDR3 totals 12 residues. V shed 8 bases, J shed 13 bases, and the junction held 8 bases outside the gene matches. Germline V gives CDR1 LNHDA, CDR2 SQIVND (reference sequence).

Points on this clone: This specimen includes other DNA sequences encoding the same CDR3. The rearrangement joins TRBV4-1 to TRBJ2-2; D not certain. CDR3 length: 13 residues. Trimming cost V 1 base and J 4 bases, with 4 bases left between them. The germline CDR1 and CDR2 sequences are MGHRA and YSYEKL. The CDR3 nucleotides read TGCGCCAGCAGCCAAGTTGGCACCGGGGAGCTGTTTTTT. This encodes CASSQVGTGELFF.

The chain has TRBV14 and TRBJ2-7; D gene uncertain. Trimming removed 4 bases at V and 0 bases at J, with 13 bases between. The germline V gene has CDR1 SGHDN and CDR2 FVKESK. This CDR3 has 15 amino acids. This chain's CDR3 is CASSPERRPSYEQYF. CDR3 in DNA: TGTGCCAGCAGCCCCGAGAGGAGACCCTCCTACGAGCAGTACTTC.

This clone was detected only a few times. The rearrangement links TRBV29-1 to TRBJ2-3; TRBD1 is a possible D gene (5 bases). CDR3 length equals 16 residues. Germline V lookup: CDR1 SQVTM, CDR2 ANQGSEA. V was trimmed by 7 bases and J by 1 base, leaving 21 bases between them. The DNA for the CDR3 is TGCAGCGAGCACCCCACCCCAGGGTCCGGCACAGATACGCAGTATTTT. It specifies CSEHPTPGSGTDTQYF.

This rearrangement joins TRBV9 to TRBJ2-2; D possibly corresponds to TRBD2 (5 bases). V gave up 6 bases and J gave up 6 bases, with 15 bases separating them. This CDR3 region has 14 residues. CDR1 SGDLS and CDR2 YYNGEE come from the germline V gene. The CDR3 DNA sequence: TGTGCCAGCAATGTAGGAGGTTCGTCCGGGGAGCTGTTTTTT. It codes for CASNVGGSSGELFF.

This sequence joins TRBV11-2 and TRBJ1-1; the match to TRBD1 covers 7 bases. The CDR3 runs to 15 residues. Germline values: CDR1 SGHAT, CDR2 FQNNGV. Trimming took 6 bases from V and 0 from J; bases not matched to a gene: 7. In DNA form, the CDR3 reads TGTGCCAGCAGAACAAACAGGGGTGTGAACACTGAAGCTTTCTTT. This sequence encodes CASRTNRGVNTEAFF.